This T cell receptor beta chain was sequenced for a study of blood T cells in healthy people across ages. This clonotype was counted only a few times. Its antigen is unknown. Study-wide findings and caveats: Naive T cell percentage strongly correlated with TCR beta diversity.

Sample-barcoded 5' priming and a J-beta primer mix drove a second PCR of about 6 to 12 cycles. Each cDNA molecule, via a template-switch adaptor with 12 random nucleotides, was tagged. MiXCR was run by TCRdb on the 5' RACE reads, yielding one entry per CDR3 protein. Of 1.5 million to 2 million distinct CDR3 sequences detected, 34% appear once; the ten largest clones hold about 11%. Sequencing was done on a sample of blood. The sequence came from a woman aged 30 to 39 in good health.

The CDR3 region has the DNA TGTGCCAGCAGCCAAGATACCGGGACAGCCTACAATGAGCAGTTCTTC. Its protein is CASSQDTGTAYNEQFF. V gene TRBV3-1 combines with J gene TRBJ2-1, with TRBD1 identical over 7 bases. The germline V gene has CDR1 LGHDT and CDR2 YNNKEL (reference sequence). The length of the CDR3 is 16 residues. Losses at the gene ends were 0 bases for V and 2 bases for J; bases not matched to a gene: 4.